The 31 T cell receptor beta chains given below trace back to one sample, sequenced in a study of blood T cell repertoires in COVID-19. TCRdb keeps only in-frame clones here, not all; method: immunoSEQ multiplex PCR. The sample yields roughly 290,000 clones, 89% seen once. The sequenced sample consisted of PBMCs or T cells enriched from blood (not recorded which). All receptors come from a woman in her thirties or forties who had recovered from COVID-19.

The rearrangement links TRBV10-3 to TRBJ1-2; a possible D gene is TRBD1 (6 bases). The CDR3 loop spans 16 amino acids. CDR1 is ENHRY and CDR2 is SYGVKD in the germline V gene. V was clipped by 2 bases and J by 3 bases, with 16 bases between them. CDR3 coding DNA: TGTGCCATCAGTGAGGGGGGCACGCGCGGCGACTATGGCTACACCTTC. Its translation is CAISEGGTRGDYGYTF.

The chain couples TRBV29-1 to TRBJ2-7; TRBD2 aligns across 8 bases. Germline V CDR1 and CDR2: SQVTM, ANQGSEA. The CDR3 length is 13 residues. V shed 6 bases and J 7 bases; nucleotides not matched to a gene: 11. CDR3 residues: CSVTGTRAREQYF. CDR3 nucleotide sequence: TGCAGCGTAACCGGGACTAGAGCTAGGGAGCAGTACTTC.

The chain employs TRBV4-1 and TRBJ1-3; 8 bases are shared with TRBD1. V lost 1 base and J lost 1; bases outside the gene matches: 3. The germline V gene has CDR1 MGHRA and CDR2 YSYEKL. The length of the CDR3 is 16 residues. The CDR3 reads CASSQGQGKSGNTIYF. In DNA, the CDR3 is TGCGCCAGCAGCCAAGGACAGGGGAAGTCTGGAAACACCATATATTTT.

The chain joins TRBV9 to TRBJ1-2; 9 nucleotides line up with TRBD1. V lost 4 bases to trimming and J lost 4 bases; unmatched junction nucleotides: 8. Germline CDR1 and CDR2: SGDLS and YYNGEE. This CDR3 region has 15 residues. CDR3 in amino acids: CASSPGTGFGYGYTF. The CDR3, as DNA: TGTGCCAGCAGCCCCGGGACAGGGTTTGGCTATGGCTACACCTTC.

The rearrangement uses TRBV2 and TRBJ2-3, with D maybe TRBD1 (6 bases). The CDR3 covers 13 residues. The germline gives CDR1 SNHLY, CDR2 FYNNEI. V was trimmed by 8 bases and J by 6 bases, leaving 15 bases between them. The CDR3: CASASETGDTQYF. In DNA, the CDR3 is TGTGCCAGCGCCTCCGAAACAGGGGATACGCAGTATTTT. Supplemented by reference TRBV2 and TRBJ2-3, the full variable domain reads EPEVTQTPSHQVTQMGQEVILRCVPISNHLYFYWYRQILGQKVEFLVSFYNNEISEKSEIFDDQFSVERPDGSNFTLKIRSTKLEDSAMYFCASASETGDTQYFGPGTRLTVL.

In this sample, this clone turned up once. The chain uses TRBV18 and TRBJ1-1; TRBD1 matches at 7 bases. V lost 3 bases, J lost 4 bases, and 5 bases stayed unmatched. The germline CDR1 and CDR2 sequences are KGHSH and LQKENI. The CDR3 runs 14 residues. The CDR3 bases are TGTGCCAGCTCACCCGCCTGGGACAGCACTGAAGCTTTCTTT. Protein: CASSPAWDSTEAFF.

This chain joins TRBV21-1 and TRBJ1-4; the table gives TRBD1 as D, unverified against the DNA. TRBV21-1 is flagged as a pseudogene. The CDR3 totals 18 residues. The CDR3 reads CASNLSPRAGSVGEKLFF. Here the CDR3 DNA reads TGTGCCAGCAACCTCTCACCCAGGGCTGGGTCTGTGGGTGAAAAACTGTTTTTT.

The V call is TRBV5-1, the J call TRBJ2-3; 14 bases line up with TRBD2. The CDR3 consists of 17 residues. CDR1 and CDR2 from the germline V gene are SGHRS and YFSETQ. The trim removed 4 bases at V and 0 bases at J, leaving 4 bases unmatched. Here the CDR3 DNA reads TGCGCCAGCAGCACCGGGACTAGCGGGGGTAGCACAGATACGCAGTATTTT. Protein: CASSTGTSGGSTDTQYF.

This clone was seen a single time. The gene calls are TRBV18 and TRBJ2-3; a possible D gene is TRBD1 (5 bases). From germline, CDR1 is KGHSH and CDR2 LQKENI. This CDR3 contains 16 residues. The V and J ends lost 3 bases and 1 base respectively, with 14 bases between them. CDR3 amino acids: CASSPRKGAGTDTQYF. The CDR3 DNA sequence: TGTGCCAGCTCACCCCGAAAAGGGGCCGGCACAGATACGCAGTATTTT.

The rearrangement joins TRBV15 to TRBJ1-1; no reliable D call. The V gene lost 1 base and the J gene lost 0 bases, with 12 bases spanning the gap. In germline, CDR1 is LNHNV, CDR2 YYDKDF (reference sequence). CDR3 length: 16 residues. CDR3 DNA sequence: TGTGCCACCAGCAGAGGGTCAGCGCGAGTGAACACTGAAGCTTTCTTT. This sequence encodes CATSRGSARVNTEAFF. Based on the CDR3 plus reference TRBV15 and TRBJ1-1, the full variable domain is DAMVIQNPRYQVTQFGKPVTLSCSQTLNHNVMYWYQQKSSQAPKLLFHYYDKDFNNEADTPDNFQSRRPNTSFCFLDIRSPGLGDTAMYLCATSRGSARVNTEAFFGQGTRLTVV.

This clone was detected only once. The chain has TRBV2 and TRBJ1-2, with D perhaps TRBD1 (6 bases). Germline assignment: CDR1 SNHLY and CDR2 FYNNEI. The CDR3 totals 13 residues. Trimming left V 5 bases short and J 4 bases short, with 11 bases between. The CDR3 sequence: CASSRDILYGYTF. CDR3 in DNA: TGTGCCAGCAGTAGGGACATCCTCTATGGCTACACCTTC.

V and J are TRBV7-2 and TRBJ1-5; D might be TRBD1 (6 bases). CDR3 length equals 15 residues. Trimming left V 1 base short and J 7 bases short, with 14 bases between. Germline V CDR1 and CDR2: SGHTA, FQGNSA. The CDR3, as DNA: TGTGCCAGCAGCTTAGGGGGGGGCTCAGGACAGCCCCAGCATTTT. As protein: CASSLGGGSGQPQHF. Based on the CDR3 plus reference TRBV7-2 and TRBJ1-5, the full variable domain is GAGVSQSPSNKVTEKGKDVELRCDPISGHTALYWYRQSLGQGLEFLIYFQGNSAPDKSGLPSDRFSAERTGGSVSTLTIQRTQQEDSAVYLCASSLGGGSGQPQHFGDGTRLSIL.

As for this clone: In the same sample, other DNA sequences code for this CDR3. The V and J genes are TRBV18 and TRBJ1-5; TRBD1 agrees at 10 bases. The CDR3 is 15 amino acids. Germline assignment: CDR1 KGHSH and CDR2 LQKENI. With 3 bases clipped from V and 2 bases from J, the junction kept 1 base outside the gene matches. The CDR3 nucleotides are TGTGCCAGCTCACCCGGGACAGGGGGCAATCAGCCCCAGCATTTT. It is translated as CASSPGTGGNQPQHF. The full variable domain, its missing parts supplied by reference TRBV18 and TRBJ1-5, is NAGVMQNPRHLVRRRGQEARLRCSPMKGHSHVYWYRQLPEEGLKFMVYLQKENIIDESGMPKERFSAEFPKEGPSILRIQQVVRGDSAAYFCASSPGTGGNQPQHFGDGTRLSIL.

The count of this clone is one. The CDR3 nucleotides are TGTGCCAGCAGCTTAGAATCGGCGGGCCCCACAGATACGCAGTATTTT. Its protein product is CASSLESAGPTDTQYF. V gene TRBV7-9 combines with J gene TRBJ2-3; D perhaps matches TRBD2 (5 bases). The length of the CDR3 is 16 residues. Trimming pared 1 base from V and 2 bases from J, leaving 13 bases between. Germline V gene lookup returns CDR1 SEHNR and CDR2 FQNEAQ (reference sequence). The whole variable domain, remainder taken from reference TRBV7-9 and TRBJ2-3, is DTGVSQNPRHKITKRGQNVTFRCDPISEHNRLYWYRQTLGQGPEFLTYFQNEAQLEKSRLLSDRFSAERPKGSFSTLEIQRTEQGDSAMYLCASSLESAGPTDTQYFGPGTRLTVL.

CDR3: CATSRRTSGPSSLRYF. In nucleotides, the CDR3 is TGTGCCACCAGCAGACGAACGAGCGGGCCGTCCTCCCTACGGTACTTC. This chain joins TRBV15 and TRBJ2-7; D may be TRBD2 (6 bases). CDR1 and CDR2 (germline): LNHNV, YYDKDF (reference sequence). Trimming left V 2 bases short and J 12 bases short, with 26 bases between. CDR3 length equals 16 residues.

The chain has TRBV9 and TRBJ2-1; 10 bases map to TRBD2. Germline loops: CDR1 SGDLS, CDR2 YYNGEE. V lost 1 base, J lost 7 bases, and 5 bases stayed unmatched. The CDR3 spans 15 residues. The CDR3 loop reads CASSVLLAGFNEQFF. CDR3 in DNA: TGTGCCAGCAGCGTATTACTAGCGGGGTTTAATGAGCAGTTCTTC.

The rearrangement joins TRBV7-2 to TRBJ2-3, with 10 bases lining up with TRBD2. This CDR3 comprises 12 residues. J was trimmed by 11 bases and V by 5 bases; bases with no gene match: 4. The germline CDR1 and CDR2 sequences are SGHTA and FQGNSA. The CDR3 DNA reads TGTGCCAGCAGCGAACTAGCGGGACGGCAGTATTTT. Translating it yields CASSELAGRQYF.

The V and J genes are TRBV5-1 and TRBJ1-5, with 7 nucleotides matching TRBD1. Trimming removed 4 bases from V and 6 bases from J; junction bases left unmatched: 4. The germline CDR1 and CDR2 sequences are SGHRS and YFSETQ. This CDR3 has 13 amino acids. CDR3 sequence reads: CASSEGAGQPQHF. DNA for the CDR3: TGCGCCAGCAGCGAGGGGGCGGGTCAGCCCCAGCATTTT. The full variable domain, rest sourced from reference TRBV5-1 and TRBJ1-5, is KAGVTQTPRYLIKTRGQQVTLSCSPISGHRSVSWYQQTPGQGLQFLFEYFSETQRNKGNFPGRFSGRQFSNSRSEMNVSTLELGDSALYLCASSEGAGQPQHFGDGTRLSIL.

The chain has TRBV5-1 and TRBJ1-3; possibly TRBD1 for D (5 bases). The V gene lost 3 bases and the J gene lost 0 bases, with 13 bases spanning the gap. The CDR3 sequence is 16 residues long. Germline V gene data show CDR1 as SGHRS and CDR2 as YFSETQ. CDR3 coding DNA: TGCGCCAGCAGCTATGGGGGGAGTAACTCTGGAAACACCATATATTTT. As protein: CASSYGGSNSGNTIYF.

Remarks on this clone: One end of the junction does not line up with germline, which may come from a read error. The chain employs TRBV7-7 and TRBJ2-5; 12 bases map to TRBD2. Germline CDR1 reads SSHAT; CDR2 reads FNYEAQ (reference sequence). CDR3 length equals 17 residues. DNA for the CDR3: TGTGCTAGCAGCTTAGTTTTGACTAGCGGGGGACAAGAGACCCAGTACTTC. It specifies CASSLVLTSGGQETQYF.

The chain has TRBV27 and TRBJ2-7; 7 bases map to TRBD1. From germline, CDR1 is MNHEY and CDR2 SMNVEV (reference sequence). This CDR3 is built from 14 residues. V dropped 3 bases and J dropped 2; count of bases not matched to a gene: 4. The CDR3 is CASSLRTGAYEQYF. The DNA for the CDR3 is TGTGCCAGCAGTTTGAGGACAGGCGCCTACGAGCAGTACTTC.

V usage is TRBV19 and J usage is TRBJ2-3; the match to TRBD2 covers 7 bases. Germline values: CDR1 LNHDA, CDR2 SQIVND (reference sequence). V was clipped by 5 bases and J by 0 bases; unmatched bases: 8. This CDR3 region has 16 residues. DNA of the CDR3: TGTGCCAGTAGTGCCCGAAGCGGGGCGAGCACAGATACGCAGTATTTT. Translation: CASSARSGASTDTQYF.

The sample holds one count of this clone. V is TRBV10-1 and J is TRBJ2-3, with D perhaps TRBD2 (6 bases). Germline V gene sequence: CDR1 WNHNN, CDR2 SYGVQD (reference sequence). The V end was cut by 0 bases, the J end by 0 bases, with 10 bases between. The CDR3 extends over 16 amino acids. The CDR3 loop reads CASSESTGASTDTQYF. The CDR3 nucleotides are TGCGCCAGCAGTGAGTCGACGGGAGCAAGCACAGATACGCAGTATTTT.

The chain is built from TRBV27 and TRBJ1-2; 7 bases line up with TRBD1. Germline CDR1 MNHEY, CDR2 SMNVEV (reference sequence). CDR3 length: 14 residues. V shed 2 bases and J 7 bases; nucleotides not matched to a gene: 7. The CDR3 region is CASSLRQGESGYTF. Written as DNA, the CDR3 is TGTGCCAGCAGTTTAAGACAGGGCGAGTCTGGCTACACCTTC.

CDR3 residues: CASSPRSGLILGNTIYF. CDR3 bases: TGTGCCAGCTCACCCCGGTCGGGGTTAATTCTTGGAAACACCATATATTTT. The rearrangement joins TRBV18 to TRBJ1-3; D uncertain. The ends were cut back, 3 bases at V and 3 bases at J, with 18 bases in the middle. CDR3 size: 17 residues. Per germline, CDR1 KGHSH and CDR2 LQKENI.

The rearrangement joins TRBV7-8 to TRBJ1-5; a weak D match, TRBD1 (5 bases). The CDR3 covers 16 residues. The ends were cut back, 1 base at V and 0 bases at J, with 10 bases in the middle. Germline CDR1 reads SGHVS; CDR2 reads FQNEAQ. The CDR3, as DNA: TGTGCCAGCAGCTTAGGGGCAGGGTATAGCAATCAGCCCCAGCATTTT. Translation: CASSLGAGYSNQPQHF.

The table lists this clone with a few counts. The V call is TRBV29-1, the J call TRBJ2-1; TRBD2 aligns across 11 bases. Germline assignment: CDR1 SQVTM and CDR2 ANQGSEA. V lost 5 bases to trimming and J lost 5 bases; unmatched junction nucleotides: 5. This CDR3 spans 14 amino acids. The CDR3 here is CSVFLAGGNNEQFF. CDR3 bases: TGCAGCGTTTTTCTAGCGGGAGGAAACAATGAGCAGTTCTTC.

This clone was seen only a few times. V gene TRBV3-1 (or the pseudogene TRBV3-2) combines with J gene TRBJ2-1; 9 nucleotides line up with TRBD1. Trimming at V came to 4 bases and at J to 5 bases, leaving 21 bases not matched to a gene. CDR1 is LGHDT and CDR2 is YNNKEL in the germline V gene (reference sequence). The CDR3 length is 20 residues. CDR3 in DNA: TGTGCCAGCAGCCTGTCAAACCGGGACAGGGCGCCCTTGCTAAACAATGAGCAGTTCTTC. This translates into CASSLSNRDRAPLLNNEQFF.

The chain combines TRBV12-5 with TRBJ2-5, with D possibly TRBD2 on 5 matching bases. The germline V and J ends were trimmed by 7 bases and 3 bases, with 18 bases remaining between them. Germline lookup yields CDR1 LGHNT and CDR2 FRNRAP. This CDR3 has 15 amino acids. The DNA for the CDR3 is TGTGCTAGTGCCCCCCTGTCGACTACCGAAGAGACCCAGTACTTC. Protein sequence: CASAPLSTTEETQYF.

CDR3 bases: TGTGCCAGCTCACCACCGGGGCAGAATGAGCAGTTCTTC. It yields the protein CASSPPGQNEQFF. The chain uses TRBV18 and TRBJ2-1, with D perhaps matching TRBD1 (5 bases). Trimming left V 0 bases short and J 7 bases short, with 7 bases between. Germline loops: CDR1 KGHSH, CDR2 LQKENI. The CDR3 is 13 residues long.

This sequence joins TRBV5-6 and TRBJ2-3; 7 positions agree with TRBD2. CDR3 size: 16 residues. CDR1 is SGHDT, CDR2 YYEEEE, per germline. Losses at the gene ends were 3 bases for V and 6 bases for J; bases not matched to a gene: 13. The CDR3 coding sequence is TGTGCCAGCAGCTCCTCTAGGACTAGAGTGTCGGATACGCAGTATTTT. Amino acid sequence: CASSSSRTRVSDTQYF.